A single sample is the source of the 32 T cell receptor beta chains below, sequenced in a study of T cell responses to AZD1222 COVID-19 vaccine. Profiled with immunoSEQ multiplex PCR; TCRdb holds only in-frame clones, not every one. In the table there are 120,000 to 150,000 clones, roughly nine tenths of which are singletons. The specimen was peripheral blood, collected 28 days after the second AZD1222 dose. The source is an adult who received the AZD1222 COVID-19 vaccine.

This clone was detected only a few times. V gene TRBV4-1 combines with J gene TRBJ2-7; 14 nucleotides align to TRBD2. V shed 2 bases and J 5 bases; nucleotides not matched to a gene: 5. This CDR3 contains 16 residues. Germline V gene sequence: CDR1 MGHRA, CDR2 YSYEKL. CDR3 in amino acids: CASSQRLAGGPNEQYF. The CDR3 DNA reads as TGCGCCAGCAGCCAACGACTAGCGGGAGGGCCAAACGAGCAGTACTTC.

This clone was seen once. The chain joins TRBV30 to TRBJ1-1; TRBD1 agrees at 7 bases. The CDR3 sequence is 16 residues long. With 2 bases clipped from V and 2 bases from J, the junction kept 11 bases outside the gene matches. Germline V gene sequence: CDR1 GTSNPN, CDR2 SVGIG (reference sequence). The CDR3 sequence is CAWSYLSQGGNTEAFF. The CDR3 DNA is TGTGCCTGGAGTTACCTCTCTCAGGGGGGAAACACTGAAGCTTTCTTT.

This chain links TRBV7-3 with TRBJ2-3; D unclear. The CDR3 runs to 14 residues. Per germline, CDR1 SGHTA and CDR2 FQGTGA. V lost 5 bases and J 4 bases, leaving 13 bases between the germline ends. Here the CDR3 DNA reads TGTGCCAGCAGCCCCTCAAACGGCGCAGATACGCAGTATTTT. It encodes CASSPSNGADTQYF. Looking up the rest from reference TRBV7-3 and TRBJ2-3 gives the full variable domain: GAGVSQTPSNKVTEKGKYVELRCDPISGHTALYWYRQSLGQGPEFLIYFQGTGAADDSGLPNDRFFAVRPEGSVSTLKIQRTERGDSAVYLCASSPSNGADTQYFGPGTRLTVL.

Written as DNA, the CDR3 is TGTGCCAGCAGTCCCCGGGGAGGGAATACCGCCTATGGCTACACCTTC. Translating gives CASSPRGGNTAYGYTF. The genes are TRBV27 and TRBJ1-2, with D unresolved. Germline CDR1 reads MNHEY; CDR2 reads SMNVEV (reference sequence). Trimming removed 5 bases from V and 4 bases from J, with 20 bases in between. The CDR3 loop spans 16 amino acids.

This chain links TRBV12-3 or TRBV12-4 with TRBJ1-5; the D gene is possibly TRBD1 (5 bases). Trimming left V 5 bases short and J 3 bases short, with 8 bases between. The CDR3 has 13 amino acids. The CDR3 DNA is TGTGCCAGCAGTCGGGACGTCAATCAGCCCCAGCATTTT. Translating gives CASSRDVNQPQHF.

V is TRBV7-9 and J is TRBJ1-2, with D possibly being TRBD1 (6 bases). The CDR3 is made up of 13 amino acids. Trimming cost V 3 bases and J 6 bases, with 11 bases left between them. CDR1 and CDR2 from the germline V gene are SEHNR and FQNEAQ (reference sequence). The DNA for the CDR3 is TGTGCCAGCAGCTTTCGACAGGACAATGGCTACACCTTC. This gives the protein CASSFRQDNGYTF.

The DNA of the CDR3 is TGTGCCAGCAGCCAAGTCGAGCTGAACACTGAAGCTTTCTTT. Translation: CASSQVELNTEAFF. The chain combines TRBV14 with TRBJ1-1; no clear D. V dropped 1 base and J dropped 0 bases, with 6 bases sitting between them. Germline CDR1 SGHDN, CDR2 FVKESK. The CDR3 covers 14 residues.

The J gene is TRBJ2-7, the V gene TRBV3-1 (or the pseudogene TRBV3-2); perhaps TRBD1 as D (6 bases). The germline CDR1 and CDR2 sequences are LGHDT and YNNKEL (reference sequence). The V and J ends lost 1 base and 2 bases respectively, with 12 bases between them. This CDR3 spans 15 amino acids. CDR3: CASSQAAGAPYEQYF. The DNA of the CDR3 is TGTGCCAGCAGCCAAGCGGCAGGGGCCCCCTACGAGCAGTACTTC.

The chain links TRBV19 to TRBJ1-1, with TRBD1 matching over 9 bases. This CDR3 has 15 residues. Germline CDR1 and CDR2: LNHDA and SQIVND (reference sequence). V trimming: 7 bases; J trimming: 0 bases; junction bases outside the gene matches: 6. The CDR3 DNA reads TGTGCCAGTAACCTGGGACAGGGTATGAACACTGAAGCTTTCTTT. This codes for CASNLGQGMNTEAFF.

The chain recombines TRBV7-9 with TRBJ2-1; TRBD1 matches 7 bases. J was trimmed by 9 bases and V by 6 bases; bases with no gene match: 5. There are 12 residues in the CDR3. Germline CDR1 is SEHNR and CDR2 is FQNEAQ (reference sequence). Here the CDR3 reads CASRPSGGEQFF. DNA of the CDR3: TGTGCCAGCAGGCCATCAGGGGGTGAGCAGTTCTTC.

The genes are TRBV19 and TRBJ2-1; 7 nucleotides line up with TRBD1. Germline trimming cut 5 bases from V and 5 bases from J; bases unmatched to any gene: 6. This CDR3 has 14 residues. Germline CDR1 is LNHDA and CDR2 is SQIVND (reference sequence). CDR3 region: CASSPRQGHNEQFF. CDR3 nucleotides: TGTGCCAGTAGTCCGAGACAGGGCCACAATGAGCAGTTCTTC.

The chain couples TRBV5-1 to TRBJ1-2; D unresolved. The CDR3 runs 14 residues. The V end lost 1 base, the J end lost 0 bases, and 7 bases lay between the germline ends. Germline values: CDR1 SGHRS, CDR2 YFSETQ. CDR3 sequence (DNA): TGCGCCAGCAGCTTGCACCAGGCTAACTATGGCTACACCTTC. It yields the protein CASSLHQANYGYTF.

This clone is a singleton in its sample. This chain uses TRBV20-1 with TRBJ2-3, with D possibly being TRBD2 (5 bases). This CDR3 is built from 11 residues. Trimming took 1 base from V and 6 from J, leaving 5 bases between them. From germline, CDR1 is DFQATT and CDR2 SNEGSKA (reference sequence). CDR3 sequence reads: CSARGRDTQYF. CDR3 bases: TGCAGTGCTAGAGGGAGGGATACGCAGTATTTT.

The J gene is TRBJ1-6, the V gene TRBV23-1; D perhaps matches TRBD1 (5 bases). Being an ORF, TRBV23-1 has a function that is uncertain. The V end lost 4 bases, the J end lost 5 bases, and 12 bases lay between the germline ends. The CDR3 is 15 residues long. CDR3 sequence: CASSPQGRHNSPLHF. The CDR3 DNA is TGCGCCAGCAGTCCGCAGGGTAGGCATAATTCACCCCTCCACTTT.

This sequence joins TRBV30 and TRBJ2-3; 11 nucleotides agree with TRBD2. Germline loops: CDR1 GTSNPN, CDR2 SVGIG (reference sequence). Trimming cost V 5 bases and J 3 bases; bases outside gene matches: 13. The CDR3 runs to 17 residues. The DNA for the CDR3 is TGTGCCTGGTATAGCGGGGGGGATATTTCACGGACAGATACGCAGTATTTT. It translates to CAWYSGGDISRTDTQYF.

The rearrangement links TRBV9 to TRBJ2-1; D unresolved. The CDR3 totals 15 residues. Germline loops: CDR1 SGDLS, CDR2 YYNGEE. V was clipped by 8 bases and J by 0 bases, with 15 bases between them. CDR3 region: CASAPGQSSYNEQFF. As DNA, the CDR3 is TGTGCCAGTGCGCCCGGCCAGAGCTCCTACAATGAGCAGTTCTTC.

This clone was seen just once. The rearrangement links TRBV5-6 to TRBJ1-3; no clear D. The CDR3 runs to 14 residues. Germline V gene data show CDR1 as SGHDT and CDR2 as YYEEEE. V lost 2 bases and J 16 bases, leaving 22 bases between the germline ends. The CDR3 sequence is CASSFDRRPAGWYF. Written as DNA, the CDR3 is TGTGCCAGCAGCTTCGATCGCCGACCCGCGGGCTGGTATTTT.

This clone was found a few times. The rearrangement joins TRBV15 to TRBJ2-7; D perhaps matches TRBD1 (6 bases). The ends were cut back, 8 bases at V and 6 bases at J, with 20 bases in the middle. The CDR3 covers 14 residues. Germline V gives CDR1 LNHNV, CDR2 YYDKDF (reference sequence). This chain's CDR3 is CATRNRAPRGEQYF. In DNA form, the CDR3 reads TGTGCCACCCGCAACAGGGCTCCTCGGGGCGAGCAGTACTTC.

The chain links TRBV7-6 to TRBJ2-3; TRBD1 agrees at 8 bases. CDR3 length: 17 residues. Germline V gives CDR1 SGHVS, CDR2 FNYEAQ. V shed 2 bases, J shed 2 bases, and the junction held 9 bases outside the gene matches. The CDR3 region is CASSLRDRLDPTDTQYF. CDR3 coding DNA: TGTGCCAGCAGCTTAAGGGACAGGCTAGACCCCACAGATACGCAGTATTTT.

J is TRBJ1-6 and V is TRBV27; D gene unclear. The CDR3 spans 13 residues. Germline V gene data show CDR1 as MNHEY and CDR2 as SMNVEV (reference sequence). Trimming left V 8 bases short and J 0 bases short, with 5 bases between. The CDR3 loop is CASSSSYNSPLHF. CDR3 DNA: TGTGCCAGCTCGAGCTCCTATAATTCACCCCTCCACTTT.

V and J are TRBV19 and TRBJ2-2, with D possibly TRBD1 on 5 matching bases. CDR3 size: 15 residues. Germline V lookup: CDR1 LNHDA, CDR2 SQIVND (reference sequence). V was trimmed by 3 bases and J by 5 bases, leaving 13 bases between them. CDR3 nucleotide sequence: TGTGCCAGTAGTATCAACCAGGGTGGGACCGGGGAGCTGTTTTTT. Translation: CASSINQGGTGELFF.

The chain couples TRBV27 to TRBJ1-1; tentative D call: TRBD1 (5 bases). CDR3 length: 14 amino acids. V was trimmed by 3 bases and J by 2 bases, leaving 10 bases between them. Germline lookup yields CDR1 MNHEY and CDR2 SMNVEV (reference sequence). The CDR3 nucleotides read TGTGCCAGCAGTTTTCGGGGGAGAAACACTGAAGCTTTCTTT. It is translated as CASSFRGRNTEAFF.

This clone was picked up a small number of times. This chain's CDR3 is CASSLAVETQYF. The CDR3 DNA reads as TGTGCCAGCAGCTTAGCGGTAGAGACCCAGTACTTC. The chain is built from TRBV7-9 and TRBJ2-5; D gene uncertain. The CDR3 loop spans 12 amino acids. Per germline, CDR1 SEHNR and CDR2 FQNEAQ (reference sequence). The V end lost 0 bases, the J end lost 4 bases, and 3 bases lay between the germline ends.

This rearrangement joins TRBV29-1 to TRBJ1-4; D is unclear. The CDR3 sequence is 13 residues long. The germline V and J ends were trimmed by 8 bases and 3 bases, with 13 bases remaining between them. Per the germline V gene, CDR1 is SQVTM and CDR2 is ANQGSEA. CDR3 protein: CSSSGAPNEKLFF. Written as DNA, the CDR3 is TGCAGCTCCTCGGGCGCTCCTAATGAAAAACTGTTTTTT.

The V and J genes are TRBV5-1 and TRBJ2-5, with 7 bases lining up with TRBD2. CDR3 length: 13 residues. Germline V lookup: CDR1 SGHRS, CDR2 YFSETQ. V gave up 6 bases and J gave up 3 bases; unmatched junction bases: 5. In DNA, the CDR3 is TGCGCCAGCACCCGGGACTACAAAGAGACCCAGTACTTC. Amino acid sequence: CASTRDYKETQYF.

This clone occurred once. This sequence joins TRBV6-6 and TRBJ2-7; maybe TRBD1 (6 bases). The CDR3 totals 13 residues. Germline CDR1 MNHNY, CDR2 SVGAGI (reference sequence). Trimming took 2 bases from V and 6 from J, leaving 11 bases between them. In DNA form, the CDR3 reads TGTGCCAGCAGTTACAAACAGGGTGGCGAGCAGTACTTC. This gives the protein CASSYKQGGEQYF.

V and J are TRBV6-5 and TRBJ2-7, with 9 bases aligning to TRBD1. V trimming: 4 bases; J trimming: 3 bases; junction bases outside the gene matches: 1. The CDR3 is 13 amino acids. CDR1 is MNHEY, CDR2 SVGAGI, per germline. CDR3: CASSSTGGYEQYF. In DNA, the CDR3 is TGTGCCAGCAGTTCGACAGGGGGCTACGAGCAGTACTTC.

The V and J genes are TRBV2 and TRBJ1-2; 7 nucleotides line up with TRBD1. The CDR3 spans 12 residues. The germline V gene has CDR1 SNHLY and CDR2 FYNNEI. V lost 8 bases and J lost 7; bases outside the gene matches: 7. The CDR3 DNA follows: TGTGCCAGCGGGGGAGGGGGCGGTGGCTACACCTTC. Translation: CASGGGGGGYTF.

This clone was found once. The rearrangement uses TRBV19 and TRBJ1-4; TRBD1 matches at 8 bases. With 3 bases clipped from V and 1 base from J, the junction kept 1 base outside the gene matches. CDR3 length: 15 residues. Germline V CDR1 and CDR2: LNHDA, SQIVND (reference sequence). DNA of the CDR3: TGTGCCAGTAGTATCAGGGGGCAAACTAATGAAAAACTGTTTTTT. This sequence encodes CASSIRGQTNEKLFF.

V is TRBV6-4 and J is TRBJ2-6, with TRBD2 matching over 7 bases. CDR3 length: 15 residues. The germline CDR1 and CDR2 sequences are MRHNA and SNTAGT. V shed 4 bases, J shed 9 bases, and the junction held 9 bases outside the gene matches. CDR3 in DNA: TGTGCCAGCAGTGGGGGGAGGGTTCTAGACAACGTCCTGACTTTC. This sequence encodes CASSGGRVLDNVLTF.

DNA for the CDR3: TGTGCCAGCAGCTTGGCGACTAGAAGAACCTCCTCTAGCACAGATACGCAGTATTTT. This codes for CASSLATRRTSSSTDTQYF. The rearrangement uses TRBV5-4 and TRBJ2-3; weak D call: TRBD2 (6 bases). The germline V and J ends were trimmed by 0 bases and 0 bases, with 20 bases remaining between them. The germline gives CDR1 SGHNT, CDR2 YYREEE (reference sequence). The CDR3 has 19 residues.

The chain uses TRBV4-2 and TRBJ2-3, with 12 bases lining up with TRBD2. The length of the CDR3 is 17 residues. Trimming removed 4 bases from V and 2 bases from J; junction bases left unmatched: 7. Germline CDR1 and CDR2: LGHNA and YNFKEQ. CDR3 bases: TGTGCCAGCAGCCCCGAAACTAGCGGGGGGTCCACAGATACGCAGTATTTT. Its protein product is CASSPETSGGSTDTQYF.